These 11 T cell receptor beta chains came from one sample sequenced in a study of blood T cells in healthy people across ages. The second PCR ran about 6 to 12 cycles with a sample-barcoded 5' primer and J-beta primers. TCRdb itself ran the 5' RACE reads through MiXCR, one entry per CDR3 protein. The sample consists of 1.5 million to 2 million distinct CDR3 sequences, roughly 27% of them appearing once. Sequencing was carried out using blood. The receptors here all came from a woman aged 25 to 45 in good health.

This clonotype was counted at least ten times. The chain is built from TRBV7-2 and TRBJ1-6; no definite D call. V was clipped by 7 bases and J by 9 bases, with 16 bases between them. Germline V gene lookup returns CDR1 SGHTA and CDR2 FQGNSA. This CDR3 contains 14 residues. This chain's CDR3 is CASTSREGSSPLHF. The CDR3 bases are TGTGCCAGCACCTCACGTGAGGGTAGTTCACCCCTCCACTTT.

This clonotype was seen a few times. The chain couples TRBV7-2 to TRBJ2-5; D is perhaps TRBD2 (5 bases). The assigned J gene may be wrong: the sequence end matches TRBJ2-7 better. This CDR3 region has 17 residues. Germline loops: CDR1 SGHTA, CDR2 FQGNSA. The CDR3 DNA reads as TGTGCCAGCAGCTTAGGGTTTAGGTCTAGCAGGAGCCACGAGCAGTACTTC. Translated: CASSLGFRSSRSHEQYF.

A note on this clonotype: This may be a read error, as it is one base from a much larger clone. The rearrangement uses TRBV7-9 and TRBJ2-1, with 11 nucleotides matching TRBD2. Looked up from germline, CDR1 is SEHNR and CDR2 is FQNEAQ (reference sequence). This CDR3 contains 16 residues. V gave up 6 bases and J gave up 5 bases; unmatched junction bases: 9. The DNA of the CDR3 is TGTGCCAGCAGTTCCGGGACTAGCGGAGTCCACAATGAGCAGTTCTTC. Residues: CASSSGTSGVHNEQFF.

The V and J genes are TRBV20-1 and TRBJ2-4; D might be TRBD1 or TRBD2, each matching 5 bases. Germline V lookup: CDR1 DFQATT, CDR2 SNEGSKA (reference sequence). The length of the CDR3 is 13 residues. Trimming left V 0 bases short and J 13 bases short, with 16 bases between. The CDR3 loop is CSARDTGHNEQYF. The CDR3 nucleotides are TGCAGTGCTAGAGACACGGGGCACAATGAGCAGTACTTC.

The CDR3 region is CATSRGVDNEQFF. The CDR3 bases are TGTGCCACCAGCAGGGGGGTTGACAATGAGCAGTTCTTC. The J gene is TRBJ2-1, the V gene TRBV15; D possibly uses TRBD1 or TRBD2 (5 bases each). This CDR3 spans 13 amino acids. Germline loops: CDR1 LNHNV, CDR2 YYDKDF (reference sequence). Trimming stripped 3 bases from V and 5 bases from J, with 8 bases between. Full variable domain (remainder filled in from reference TRBV15 and TRBJ2-1): DAMVIQNPRYQVTQFGKPVTLSCSQTLNHNVMYWYQQKSSQAPKLLFHYYDKDFNNEADTPDNFQSRRPNTSFCFLDIRSPGLGDTAMYLCATSRGVDNEQFFGPGTRLTVL.

This chain joins TRBV5-5 and TRBJ1-1, with a possible D match to TRBD1 (6 bases). Trimming removed 4 bases from V and 4 bases from J, with 20 bases in between. The CDR3 is made up of 16 amino acids. Germline V CDR1 and CDR2: SGHKS, YYEKEE (reference sequence). The CDR3 region is CASSTRNRALGTEAFF. The DNA for the CDR3 is TGTGCCAGCAGCACGAGGAACAGGGCCTTGGGCACTGAAGCTTTCTTT.

This clonotype was counted at least ten times. The V gene is TRBV3-1, the J gene TRBJ1-5; a weak D match, TRBD1 (5 bases). Germline lookup yields CDR1 LGHDT and CDR2 YNNKEL (reference sequence). The CDR3 totals 13 residues. V lost 4 bases to trimming and J lost 5 bases, with 9 bases between them. CDR3 loop: CASSLREDQPQHF. The CDR3 nucleotides are TGTGCCAGCAGCCTCAGGGAAGATCAGCCCCAGCATTTT.

This clonotype appeared a few times. The chain is built from TRBV19 and TRBJ2-1; 11 bases agree with TRBD2. V lost 7 bases, J lost 8 bases, and 10 bases stayed unmatched. CDR1 and CDR2 from the germline V gene are LNHDA and SQIVND (reference sequence). There are 15 residues in the CDR3. The CDR3 DNA is TGTGCCAGTAACAGAGGACTAGCGGGCCCCGATGAGCAGTTCTTC. Protein product: CASNRGLAGPDEQFF.

The chain couples TRBV7-9 to TRBJ2-1; D possibly corresponds to TRBD2 (5 bases). V lost 5 bases and J lost 3, with 17 bases in between. This CDR3 has 16 residues. Germline V CDR1 and CDR2: SEHNR, FQNEAQ (reference sequence). CDR3 sequence: CASSPRERAGYNEQFF. The CDR3 coding sequence is TGTGCCAGCAGCCCAAGGGAGAGAGCAGGCTACAATGAGCAGTTCTTC.

There are a few counts of this clonotype. The rearrangement links TRBV4-3 to TRBJ2-3, with TRBD2 matching over 9 bases. J was trimmed by 5 bases and V by 2 bases; bases with no gene match: 8. The CDR3 totals 16 residues. Germline V CDR1 and CDR2: LGHNA, YSLEER. CDR3 sequence: CASSQSAAGGVDTQYF. The CDR3 region has the DNA TGCGCCAGCAGCCAATCCGCGGCGGGAGGGGTAGATACGCAGTATTTT.

This clonotype came up many times. V is TRBV7-2 and J is TRBJ2-5; 8 nucleotides match TRBD2. This CDR3 comprises 15 residues. CDR1 and CDR2 (germline): SGHTA, FQGNSA. V lost 5 bases and J lost 4; bases outside the gene matches: 9. The CDR3 reads CASSLQSGRRETQYF. The CDR3 region has the DNA TGTGCCAGCAGCCTGCAAAGCGGGAGACGAGAGACCCAGTACTTC.